A single sample is the source of the 32 T cell receptor beta chains below, sequenced in a study of identical twins. One entry per CDR3 protein, called by TCRdb with MiXCR from the 5' RACE reads. Of 700,000 to 950,000 distinct CDR3 sequences listed, around 12% are singletons. This sample also appeared in a second study, on yellow fever vaccine responses in identical twins.

The sample was PBMCs. These TCRs come from a woman aged 18-29 years in good health.

The CDR3 DNA sequence: TGCGCCAGCAGTGGCGCGGCCTCTGGGGCCAACGTCCTGACTTTC. This codes for CASSGAASGANVLTF. The chain combines TRBV5-1 with TRBJ2-6; the D is unclear. The CDR3 runs to 15 residues. Germline CDR1 reads SGHRS; CDR2 reads YFSETQ. V was shortened by 5 bases and J by 0 bases, with 9 bases between the two germline ends. Full variable domain (outside the CDR3, taken from reference TRBV5-1 and TRBJ2-6): KAGVTQTPRYLIKTRGQQVTLSCSPISGHRSVSWYQQTPGQGLQFLFEYFSETQRNKGNFPGRFSGRQFSNSRSEMNVSTLELGDSALYLCASSGAASGANVLTFGAGSRLTVL.

This clonotype showed up just a few times. J is TRBJ2-3 and V is TRBV7-8, with 11 bases aligning to TRBD2. The CDR3 is made up of 15 amino acids. Germline CDR1 is SGHVS and CDR2 is FQNEAQ. The V segment lost 3 bases and the J segment 5 bases; nucleotides outside the gene matches: 4. CDR3 sequence reads: CASSLTSGKIDTQYF. CDR3 in DNA: TGTGCCAGCAGCTTGACTAGCGGGAAGATAGATACGCAGTATTTT.

V and J are TRBV12-3 or TRBV12-4 and TRBJ2-1, with 7 bases that match TRBD1. CDR3 size: 15 residues. The ends lost 6 bases at V and 2 bases at J; junction bases unmatched: 7. CDR3 DNA sequence: TGTGCCAGCAGCCAGAACAGGGGAACCTACAATGAGCAGTTCTTC. Its protein is CASSQNRGTYNEQFF.

The chain joins TRBV2 to TRBJ2-5, with D possibly called TRBD1 or TRBD2 (5 bases each). This CDR3 region has 14 residues. V shed 4 bases and J shed 1 base, with 10 bases lying between them. Germline V gives CDR1 SNHLY, CDR2 FYNNEI. The CDR3 bases are TGTGCCAGCAGTGTTCGGGACGTCCAAGAGACCCAGTACTTC. It translates to CASSVRDVQETQYF.

This clonotype was counted only a few times. The chain combines TRBV20-1 with TRBJ2-7; 8 bases fit TRBD2. V was clipped by 7 bases and J by 0 bases; unmatched bases: 5. Looked up from germline, CDR1 is DFQATT and CDR2 is SNEGSKA (reference sequence). The CDR3 runs to 13 residues. CDR3: CSVVSGGSYEQYV. The DNA of the CDR3 is TGCAGTGTTGTCAGCGGGGGCTCCTACGAGCAGTACGTC.

The chain joins TRBV12-3 or TRBV12-4 to TRBJ1-1; no definite D call. This CDR3 is built from 12 residues. Trimming took 7 bases from V and 4 from J, leaving 10 bases between them. DNA of the CDR3: TGTGCCAGCACGGAGGGTGGCACTGAAGCTTTCTTT. As protein: CASTEGGTEAFF.

In its sample, this clonotype was seen many times. V is TRBV20-1 and J is TRBJ1-5; no reliable D call. The CDR3 covers 16 residues. In germline, CDR1 is DFQATT, CDR2 SNEGSKA (reference sequence). The V end was cut by 5 bases, the J end by 7 bases, with 24 bases between. The CDR3 here is CSAGPLTDPGWQPQHF. The CDR3 region has the DNA TGCAGTGCTGGTCCCCTGACGGACCCCGGATGGCAGCCCCAGCATTTT.

This clonotype has only a few counts. The rearrangement joins TRBV20-1 to TRBJ2-2; D possibly matches TRBD1 or TRBD2 (6 bases each). Looked up from germline, CDR1 is DFQATT and CDR2 is SNEGSKA (reference sequence). V lost 1 base and J lost 3, with 24 bases in between. This CDR3 has 19 residues. This chain's CDR3 is CSARGPDTTVGGDTGELFF. For the CDR3, the DNA is TGCAGTGCTAGAGGACCCGACACGACAGTGGGGGGCGACACCGGGGAGCTGTTTTTT.

This chain connects TRBV6-5 to TRBJ1-1; no clear D. The germline V and J ends were trimmed by 0 bases and 0 bases, with 11 bases remaining between them. Germline V lookup: CDR1 MNHEY, CDR2 SVGAGI. The CDR3 sequence is 16 residues long. The CDR3 sequence: CASSYSGANMNTEAFF. In nucleotides, the CDR3 is TGTGCCAGCAGTTACTCTGGCGCAAATATGAACACTGAAGCTTTCTTT.

This clonotype was detected only a few times. The chain links TRBV6-2 or TRBV6-3 to TRBJ2-7; 8 bases are a match to TRBD1. This CDR3 is built from 13 residues. Germline lookup yields CDR1 MNHEY and CDR2 SVGEGT. Trimming removed 6 bases from V and 3 bases from J; junction bases left unmatched: 4. The CDR3: CASSWDRYYEQYV. CDR3 in DNA: TGTGCCAGCAGCTGGGACAGGTACTACGAGCAGTACGTC.

This clonotype was recorded at least ten times. This chain joins TRBV20-1 and TRBJ2-3, with a weak D call TRBD1 (5 bases). CDR1 and CDR2 from the germline V gene are DFQATT and SNEGSKA (reference sequence). CDR3 length equals 14 residues. CDR3 nucleotide sequence: TGCAGGGGCAGGGATCTACATTCAGCAGATACGCAGTATTTT. Translation: CRGRDLHSADTQYF.

This clonotype was observed many times. The rearrangement uses TRBV12-3 or TRBV12-4 and TRBJ2-1, with 11 bases identical to TRBD2. After removal of 3 bases from V and 5 bases from J, the junction contained 3 bases not matched to a gene. The length of the CDR3 is 15 residues. CDR3 bases: TGTGCCAGCAGTTTTGCTAGCGGGGGGAACAATGAGCAGTTCTTC. Protein sequence: CASSFASGGNNEQFF.

The chain employs TRBV10-2 and TRBJ2-7, with 7 bases lining up with TRBD2. The junction had 8 bases not matched to a gene; V was cut back by 6 bases and J by 3 bases. Germline CDR1 WSHSY, CDR2 SAAADI. CDR3 length equals 14 residues. CDR3 nucleotides: TGCGCCAGCAGACCCCGGGACTACCTCTACGAGCAGTACGTC. It translates to CASRPRDYLYEQYV.

A few counts support this clonotype. This chain links TRBV20-1 with TRBJ2-7, with 7 bases matching TRBD1. The junction had 14 bases not matched to a gene; V was cut back by 6 bases and J by 3 bases. Per germline, CDR1 DFQATT and CDR2 SNEGSKA (reference sequence). The length of the CDR3 is 15 residues. CDR3 bases: TGCAGTGCATTGAATCGGGACAGTCTAAACTACGAGCAGTACGTC. Its protein product is CSALNRDSLNYEQYV.

This clonotype was seen only a few times. This rearrangement joins TRBV5-1 to TRBJ2-5; no firm D call. The CDR3 extends over 15 amino acids. The V end was cut by 4 bases, the J end by 5 bases, with 18 bases between. Germline V CDR1 and CDR2: SGHRS, YFSETQ. In nucleotides, the CDR3 is TGCGCCAGCAGCCACCGAAATGGGCTAGTGGAGACCCAGTACTTC. Its translation: CASSHRNGLVETQYF.

Only a few counts were recorded for this clonotype. The chain links TRBV15 to TRBJ2-7, with D perhaps TRBD1 (6 bases). V lost 2 bases to trimming and J lost 4 bases, with 15 bases between them. Germline assignment: CDR1 LNHNV and CDR2 YYDKDF (reference sequence). The CDR3 covers 15 residues. This chain's CDR3 is CATSRLNLQGYEQYV. The CDR3 DNA follows: TGTGCCACCAGCAGACTCAACTTACAGGGATACGAGCAGTACGTC.

This clonotype was observed a few times. The chain recombines TRBV15 with TRBJ1-5; D not certain. V was cut by 4 bases and J by 3 bases, with 10 bases left in between. This CDR3 is built from 14 residues. Germline lookup yields CDR1 LNHNV and CDR2 YYDKDF (reference sequence). As DNA, the CDR3 is TGTGCCACCAGCATCGAACAGCTCAATCAGCCCCAGCATTTT. This sequence encodes CATSIEQLNQPQHF.

The rearrangement joins TRBV5-1 to TRBJ2-2; the D gene is possibly TRBD2 (6 bases). V was shortened by 6 bases and J by 4 bases, with 13 bases between the two germline ends. The CDR3 totals 14 residues. Germline CDR1 is SGHRS and CDR2 is YFSETQ. This CDR3 is CASNSEGPTGELFF. The CDR3 coding sequence is TGCGCCAGCAATTCGGAGGGACCCACCGGGGAGCTGTTTTTT.

The CDR3 is CSVDLGQGANEQFF. As DNA, the CDR3 is TGCAGCGTTGATTTAGGACAGGGGGCCAATGAGCAGTTCTTC. The chain is built from TRBV29-1 and TRBJ2-1; 11 bases align to TRBD1. From germline, CDR1 is SQVTM and CDR2 ANQGSEA. Unmatched junction bases numbered 4, after V lost 3 bases and J lost 6 bases. This CDR3 spans 14 amino acids.

This clonotype was observed once. The chain recombines TRBV13 with TRBJ1-4, with 11 bases aligning to TRBD1. The CDR3 length is 16 residues. In germline, CDR1 is PRHDT, CDR2 FYEKMQ (reference sequence). The J segment lost 7 bases and the V segment lost 5 bases, leaving 9 bases of the junction unmatched. The CDR3 DNA follows: TGTGCCAGCAGCGACAGGACAGGGGGCAGGAGTGAAAAACTGTTTTTT. As protein: CASSDRTGGRSEKLFF.

This clonotype came up many times. J is TRBJ2-1 and V is TRBV11-2; D is tentatively TRBD1 or TRBD2 (5 bases each). This CDR3 region has 13 residues. CDR1 is SGHAT and CDR2 is FQNNGV in the germline V gene. V was cut by 3 bases and J by 6 bases, with 9 bases left in between. CDR3 nucleotide sequence: TGTGCCAGCAGCTTGTCCGGGGCCAATGAGCAGTTCTTC. This encodes CASSLSGANEQFF.

This chain links TRBV5-5 with TRBJ2-2, with 10 bases aligning to TRBD2. The ends lost 4 bases at V and 2 bases at J; junction bases unmatched: 5. Germline CDR1 reads SGHKS; CDR2 reads YYEKEE (reference sequence). The CDR3 runs to 16 residues. Here the CDR3 reads CASSQLAGTNTGELFF. The DNA for the CDR3 is TGTGCCAGCAGCCAACTAGCGGGGACCAACACCGGGGAGCTGTTTTTT.

A few counts support this clonotype. The J gene is TRBJ2-7, the V gene TRBV12-3 or TRBV12-4, with 9 positions matching TRBD1. The V gene end was trimmed by 6 bases and the J gene end by 2 bases; junction bases not matched to a gene: 5. The CDR3 is 14 residues long. CDR3 sequence reads: CASRPRTGAYEQYF. CDR3 nucleotide sequence: TGTGCCAGCAGACCTCGGACAGGGGCCTACGAGCAGTACTTC.

The V call is TRBV7-2, the J call TRBJ2-7; D not certain. V shed 5 bases and J shed 5 bases, with 10 bases lying between them. This CDR3 is built from 12 residues. The V gene's germline CDR1 is SGHTA and CDR2 FQGNSA. The chain's CDR3 is CASSRPLDEQYF. The CDR3 DNA is TGTGCCAGCAGCCGCCCGTTAGACGAGCAGTACTTC. The full variable domain, completed using reference TRBV7-2 and TRBJ2-7, is GAGVSQSPSNKVTEKGKDVELRCDPISGHTALYWYRQSLGQGLEFLIYFQGNSAPDKSGLPSDRFSAERTGGSVSTLTIQRTQQEDSAVYLCASSRPLDEQYFGPGTRLTVT.

In this sample, this clonotype turned up a few times. The J gene is TRBJ2-5, the V gene TRBV7-2, with TRBD2 matching 11 bases. J gave up 4 bases and V 10 bases, and 14 bases lay outside the gene matches. In germline, CDR1 is SGHTA, CDR2 FQGNSA. The CDR3 sequence is 16 residues long. CDR3 protein: CATQRVSGGVRETQYF. The CDR3 nucleotides read TGTGCCACCCAAAGGGTTAGCGGGGGGGTGCGAGAGACCCAGTACTTC.

This clonotype has only a few counts. This chain joins TRBV10-3 and TRBJ1-5; no clear D gene. The CDR3 contains 13 residues. The V end was cut by 4 bases, the J end by 6 bases, with 10 bases between. Per the germline V gene, CDR1 is ENHRY and CDR2 is SYGVKD. CDR3 loop: CAISGEVGQPQHF. CDR3 nucleotides: TGTGCCATCAGTGGGGAAGTCGGTCAGCCCCAGCATTTT.

This clonotype was counted ten times or more. The genes are TRBV2 and TRBJ1-5; D ambiguous. Germline V lookup: CDR1 SNHLY, CDR2 FYNNEI. V was shortened by 6 bases and J by 4 bases, with 10 bases between the two germline ends. CDR3 length: 13 amino acids. This CDR3 reads CASREDGNQPQHF. The CDR3 DNA is TGTGCCAGCAGGGAGGACGGAAATCAGCCCCAGCATTTT.

V is TRBV27 and J is TRBJ2-2, with D hard to call. Germline CDR1 reads MNHEY; CDR2 reads SMNVEV (reference sequence). Trimming pared 7 bases from V and 6 bases from J, leaving 12 bases between. The CDR3 consists of 13 residues. The CDR3: CASNLQSPGELFF. Here the CDR3 DNA reads TGTGCCAGCAATCTTCAATCGCCCGGGGAGCTGTTTTTT.

This clonotype appeared a few times. The chain combines TRBV25-1 with TRBJ2-4; D is unclear. V gave up 1 base and J gave up 0 bases, with 10 bases separating them. CDR1 is MGHDK and CDR2 is SYGVNS in the germline V gene. The CDR3 contains 16 residues. CDR3 region: CASSESGPIAKNIQYF. CDR3 nucleotides: TGTGCCAGCAGTGAATCGGGTCCTATAGCCAAAAACATTCAGTACTTC.

This clonotype was observed a handful of times. The genes are TRBV29-1 and TRBJ2-1; TRBD2 matches at 14 bases. Germline V gene data show CDR1 as SQVTM and CDR2 as ANQGSEA. The CDR3 has 15 residues. The V and J ends lost 6 bases and 3 bases, in that order; junction bases with no gene match: 4. In DNA, the CDR3 is TGCAGCGTCCGGACTAGCGGGGGGATCTACAATGAGCAGTTCTTC. Translating gives CSVRTSGGIYNEQFF.

This clonotype was counted between two and nine times. The V gene is TRBV5-5, the J gene TRBJ2-3; maybe TRBD1 (5 bases). V lost 0 bases and J lost 5, with 10 bases in between. Germline V gene data show CDR1 as SGHKS and CDR2 as YYEKEE (reference sequence). The CDR3 has 14 amino acids. The CDR3 nucleotides are TGTGCCAGCAGCTTGGAAGCCAGGGAAGATACGCAGTATTTT. Amino acids: CASSLEAREDTQYF.

The chain is built from TRBV28 and TRBJ2-2; D gene ambiguous. CDR1 and CDR2 from the germline V gene are MDHEN and SYDVKM. This CDR3 is 12 amino acids long. The V end lost 3 bases, the J end lost 7 bases, and 6 bases lay between the germline ends. Written as DNA, the CDR3 is TGTGCCAGCAGTTTTTGGGTCGGGGAGCTGTTTTTT. It codes for CASSFWVGELFF.